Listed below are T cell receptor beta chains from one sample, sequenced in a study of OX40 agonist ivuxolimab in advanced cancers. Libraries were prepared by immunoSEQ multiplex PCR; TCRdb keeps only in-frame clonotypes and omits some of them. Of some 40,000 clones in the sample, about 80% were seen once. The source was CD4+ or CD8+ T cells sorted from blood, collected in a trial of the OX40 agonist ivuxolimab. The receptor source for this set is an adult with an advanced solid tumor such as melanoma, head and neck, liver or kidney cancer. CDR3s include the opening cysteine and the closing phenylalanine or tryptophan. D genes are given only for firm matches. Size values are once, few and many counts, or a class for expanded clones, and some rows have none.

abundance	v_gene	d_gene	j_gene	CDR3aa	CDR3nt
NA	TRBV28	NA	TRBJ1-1	CASSLTGNTEAFF	TGTGCCAGCAGTCTGACAGGGAACACTGAAGCTTTCTTT
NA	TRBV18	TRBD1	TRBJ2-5	CASSRNPQGYEEQYF	TGTGCCAGCTCACGTAACCCACAGGGGTATGAGGAGCAGTACTTC
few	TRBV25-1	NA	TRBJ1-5	CASSGGQGAQHF	TGTGCCAGCAGTGGGGGTCAAGGGGCCCAGCATTTT
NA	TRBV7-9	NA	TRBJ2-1	CASSFNHVGERASYNEQFF	TGTGCCAGCAGCTTTAACCATGTTGGCGAGCGGGCCTCCTACAATGAGCAGTTCTTC
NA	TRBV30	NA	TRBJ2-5	CAWSVLQGPQETQYF	TGTGCCTGGAGTGTATTGCAGGGGCCCCAAGAGACCCAGTACTTC
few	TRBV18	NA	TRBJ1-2	CASSPGPDGYTF	TGTGCCAGCTCACCAGGGCCCGATGGCTACACCTTC
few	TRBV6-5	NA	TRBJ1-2	CASSYSFLGDYGYTF	TGTGCCAGCAGTTACTCGTTTCTCGGCGACTATGGCTACACCTTC
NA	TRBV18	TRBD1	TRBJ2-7	CASTNEQGPYEQYF	TGTGCCAGCACAAACGAACAGGGGCCCTACGAGCAGTACTTC
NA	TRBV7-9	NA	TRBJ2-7	CASSAPGASYEQYF	TGTGCCAGCAGTGCTCCGGGTGCCTCCTACGAGCAGTACTTC
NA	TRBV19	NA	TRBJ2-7	CASSGPRGNYEQYF	TGTGCCAGTAGTGGGCCCCGGGGAAACTACGAGCAGTACTTC
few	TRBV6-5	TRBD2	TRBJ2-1	CASSYLTGTSAAEQFF	TGTGCCAGCAGTTACCTCACCGGGACTAGTGCAGCTGAGCAGTTCTTC
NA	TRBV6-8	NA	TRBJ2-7	CASRILGGAIYNEQYF	TGTGCCAGCAGGATCCTAGGGGGGGCTATCTATAACGAGCAGTACTTC
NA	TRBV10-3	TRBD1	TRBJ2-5	CAISRGTGETQYF	TGTGCCATCAGCAGGGGGACAGGAGAGACCCAGTACTTC
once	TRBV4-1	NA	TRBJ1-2	CASSQSSSITTAYGYTF	TGCGCCAGCAGCCAGTCCTCTTCAATTACGACGGCGTATGGCTACACCTTC
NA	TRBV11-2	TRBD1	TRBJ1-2	CASSIDRGNGYTF	TGTGCCAGCAGCATAGACAGGGGCAATGGCTACACCTTC
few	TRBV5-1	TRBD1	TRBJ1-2	CASSLAGTGGAGLQGGYTF	TGCGCCAGCAGCTTGGCCGGGACAGGGGGCGCGGGACTCCAAGGTGGCTACACCTTC
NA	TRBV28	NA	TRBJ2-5	CASSPSASETQYF	TGTGCCAGCAGTCCATCCGCCAGCGAGACCCAGTACTTC
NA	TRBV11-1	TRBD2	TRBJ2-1	CASSSMGLAGNDEQFF	TGTGCCAGCAGCTCGATGGGACTAGCGGGAAACGATGAGCAGTTCTTC
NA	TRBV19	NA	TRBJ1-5	CASSISGNQPQHF	TGTGCCAGTAGTATATCAGGGAATCAGCCCCAGCATTTT
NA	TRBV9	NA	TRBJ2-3	CASSVSPSGEDTQYF	TGTGCCAGCAGCGTCTCCCCTTCAGGGGAAGATACGCAGTATTTT
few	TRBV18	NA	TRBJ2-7	CASSQTVTEQYF	TGTGCCAGCTCACAGACAGTGACCGAGCAGTACTTC
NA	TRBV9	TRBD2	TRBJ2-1	CASSVSLAGGTNEQFF	TGTGCCAGCAGCGTCTCCCTAGCGGGAGGAACCAATGAGCAGTTCTTC
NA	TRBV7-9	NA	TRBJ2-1	CASSSNPLMGNEQFF	TGTGCCAGCAGCTCCAATCCTCTAATGGGCAATGAGCAGTTCTTC
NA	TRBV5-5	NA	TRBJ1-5	CASSLVPGENSNQPQHF	TGTGCCAGCAGCTTGGTGCCAGGAGAAAATAGCAATCAGCCCCAGCATTTT
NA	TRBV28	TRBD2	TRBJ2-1	CASSLSSGRVNEQFF	TGTGCCAGCAGTTTATCTAGCGGGAGGGTCAATGAGCAGTTCTTC
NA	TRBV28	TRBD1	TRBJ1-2	CASSLHNRGVRDGYTF	TGTGCCAGCTCTTTACACAACAGGGGAGTTAGGGATGGCTACACCTTC
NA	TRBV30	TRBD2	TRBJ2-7	CAWDSGLRYEQYF	TGTGCCTGGGATAGCGGGTTAAGGTACGAGCAGTACTTC
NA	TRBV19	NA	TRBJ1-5	CASATLFINNQPQHF	TGTGCCAGTGCAACCCTTTTCATTAACAATCAGCCCCAGCATTTT
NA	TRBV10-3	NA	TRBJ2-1	CSSGAALEGRAYNEQFF	TGTTCATCAGGGGCTGCCTTGGAGGGCCGCGCCTACAATGAGCAGTTCTTC
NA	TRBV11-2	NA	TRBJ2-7	CASSLSSYEQYF	TGTGCCAGCAGCTTAAGCTCCTACGAGCAGTACTTC
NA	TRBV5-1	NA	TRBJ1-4	CASSLETPTNEKLFF	TGCGCCAGCAGCTTGGAGACTCCCACTAATGAAAAACTGTTTTTT
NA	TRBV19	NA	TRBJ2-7	CASSMLGTTSSYEQYF	TGTGCCAGTAGTATGTTGGGGACGACGAGCTCCTACGAGCAGTACTTC
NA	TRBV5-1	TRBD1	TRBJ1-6	CASSLSGQGHNSPLHF	TGCGCCAGCAGCTTGTCTGGACAGGGCCATAATTCACCCCTCCACTTT
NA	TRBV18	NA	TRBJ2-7	CASSSPPSYSNEQYF	TGTGCCAGCTCAAGTCCACCCTCCTACTCCAACGAGCAGTACTTC
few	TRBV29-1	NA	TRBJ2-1	CSGGGDTYNEQFF	TGCAGCGGGGGCGGGGACACTTACAATGAGCAGTTCTTC
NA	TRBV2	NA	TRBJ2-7	CASSESVKKDEQYF	TGTGCCAGCAGTGAGTCCGTAAAGAAGGACGAGCAGTACTTC
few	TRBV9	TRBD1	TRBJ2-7	CASSPRQGDFDEQYF	TGTGCCAGCAGCCCTCGACAGGGGGATTTCGACGAGCAGTACTTC
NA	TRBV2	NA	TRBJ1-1	CASSDRTTEAFF	TGTGCCAGCAGTGACCGGACGACTGAAGCTTTCTTT
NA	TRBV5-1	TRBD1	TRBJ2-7	CASSLDLLGRGQDEQYF	TGCGCCAGCAGCTTGGATCTGTTGGGCAGGGGGCAGGACGAGCAGTACTTC
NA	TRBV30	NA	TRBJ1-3	CAWSGGGGGNTIYF	TGTGCCTGGAGCGGAGGGGGAGGTGGAAACACCATATATTTT
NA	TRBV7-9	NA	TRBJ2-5	CASTPGGPKIGETQYF	TGTGCCAGCACCCCCGGGGGCCCAAAGATAGGAGAGACCCAGTACTTC
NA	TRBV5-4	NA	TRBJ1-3	CASRRDSGNTIYF	TGTGCCAGCAGGCGGGACTCTGGAAACACCATATATTTT
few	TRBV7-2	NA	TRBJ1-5	CASSSGPANQPQHF	TGTGCCAGCAGCTCTGGGCCCGCCAATCAGCCCCAGCATTTT
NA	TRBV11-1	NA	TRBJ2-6	CASSFAGSAGTSGANVLTF	TGTGCCAGCAGCTTCGCAGGAAGCGCGGGGACCTCTGGGGCCAACGTCCTGACTTTC
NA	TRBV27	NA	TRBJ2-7	CASSSASAFSYEQYF	TGTGCCAGCAGTTCTGCTAGCGCTTTTTCCTACGAGCAGTACTTC
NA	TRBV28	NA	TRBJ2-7	CASSGTGSPYEQYF	TGTGCCAGCAGTGGAACAGGCTCCCCCTACGAGCAGTACTTC
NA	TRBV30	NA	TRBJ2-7	CAWSVSPYEQYF	TGTGCCTGGAGTGTCAGCCCCTACGAGCAGTACTTC
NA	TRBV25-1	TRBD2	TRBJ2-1	CASSGYAGTSSGNEQFF	TGTGCCAGCAGTGGCTATGCCGGGACTAGCAGCGGGAATGAGCAGTTCTTC
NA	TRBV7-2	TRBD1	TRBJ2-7	CASSLPRTGRSGEQYF	TGTGCCAGCAGCTTACCACGGACAGGGAGGTCGGGCGAGCAGTACTTC
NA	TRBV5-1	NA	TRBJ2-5	CASSLVAAKETQYF	TGCGCCAGCAGCTTGGTAGCGGCCAAAGAGACCCAGTACTTC
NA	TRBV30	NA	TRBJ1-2	CAWSRDGGYGYTF	TGTGCCTGGAGTAGGGACGGGGGATATGGCTACACCTTC
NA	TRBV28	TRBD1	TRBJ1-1	CASRGTGGGTEAFF	TGTGCCAGCAGAGGGACAGGGGGCGGCACTGAAGCTTTCTTT
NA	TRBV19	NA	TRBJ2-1	CASSIGGPVLNEQFF	TGTGCCAGTAGTATCGGGGGCCCGGTTCTCAATGAGCAGTTCTTC
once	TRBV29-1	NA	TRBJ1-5	CSVGIGGSNQPQHF	TGCAGCGTTGGCATTGGGGGAAGCAATCAGCCCCAGCATTTT
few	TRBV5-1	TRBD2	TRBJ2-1	CASSLGGRVYNEQFF	TGCGCCAGCAGCTTAGGCGGGAGGGTCTACAATGAGCAGTTCTTC
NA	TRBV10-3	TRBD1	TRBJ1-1	CASVATGGSNTEAFF	TGTGCCAGCGTGGCCACAGGGGGCAGCAACACTGAAGCTTTCTTT
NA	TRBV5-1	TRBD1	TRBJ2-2	CASSLEGQGEANTGELFF	TGCGCCAGCAGCTTGGAGGGACAGGGGGAGGCGAACACCGGGGAGCTGTTTTTT
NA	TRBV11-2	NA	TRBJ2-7	CASSLGESYEQYF	TGTGCCAGCAGCTTAGGGGAGTCCTACGAGCAGTACTTC
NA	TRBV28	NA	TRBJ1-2	CASSSTQTRTYGYTF	TGTGCCAGCAGTTCTACTCAGACACGGACTTATGGCTACACCTTC